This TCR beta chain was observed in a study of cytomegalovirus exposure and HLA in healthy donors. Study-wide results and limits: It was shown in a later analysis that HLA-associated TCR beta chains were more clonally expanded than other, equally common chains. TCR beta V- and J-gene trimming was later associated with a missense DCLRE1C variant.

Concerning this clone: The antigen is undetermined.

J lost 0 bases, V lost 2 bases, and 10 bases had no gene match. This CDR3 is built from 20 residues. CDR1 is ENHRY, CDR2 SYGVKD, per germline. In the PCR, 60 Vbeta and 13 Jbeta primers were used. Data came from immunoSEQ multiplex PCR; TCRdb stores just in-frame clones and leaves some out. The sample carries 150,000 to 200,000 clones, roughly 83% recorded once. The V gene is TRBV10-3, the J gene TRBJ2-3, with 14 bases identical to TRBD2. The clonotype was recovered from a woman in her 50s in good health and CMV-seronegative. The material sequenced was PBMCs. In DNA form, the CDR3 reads TGTGCCATCAGTGAGCACACCGGGACTAGCGGGGGATCTAGCACAGATACGCAGTATTTT. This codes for CAISEHTGTSGGSSTDTQYF.